One and the same sample provided the 8 T cell receptor beta chains below, sequenced in a study of human T cells and chemical hapten exposure. A single record per CDR3 protein comes from TCRdb applying MiXCR to the RACE reads. The data show roughly 130,000 distinct CDR3 sequences, with roughly 12% seen just once and 2% to 2.5% held by the top ten. Stated time point: patch test 3, about 24 weeks after DPC sensitization. As to treatment: therapeutic diphenylcyclopropenone sensitization with weekly scalp DPC. The specimen comprised whole blood, sampled in connection with sensitization to the hapten diphenylcyclopropenone (DPC). These receptors were obtained from a woman aged 45-59 years with alopecia areata. Some clones in this sample may be carry-over from other donors' samples.

This clonotype was counted a few times. The genes are TRBV7-6 and TRBJ2-7, with D possibly matching TRBD2 (6 bases). V was pared by 5 bases and J by 0 bases, with 20 bases between. Germline values: CDR1 SGHVS, CDR2 FNYEAQ. There are 17 residues in the CDR3. The CDR3 region has the DNA TGTGCCAGCAGCCGGAGTGCCAGCGGGCGGAGCTCCTACGAGCAGTACTTC. Its protein is CASSRSASGRSSYEQYF.

This clonotype was seen only a few times. The V gene is TRBV13, the J gene TRBJ1-2, with 9 bases lining up with TRBD1. From germline, CDR1 is PRHDT and CDR2 FYEKMQ (reference sequence). V lost 5 bases to trimming and J lost 1 base; unmatched junction nucleotides: 5. The CDR3 extends over 15 amino acids. Written as DNA, the CDR3 is TGTGCCAGCAGCCCAGGGACAGGGCGTAACTATGGCTACACCTTC. Protein product: CASSPGTGRNYGYTF.

The table lists this clonotype with a few counts. The chain employs TRBV4-1 and TRBJ1-4; TRBD1 matches 9 bases. This CDR3 is built from 15 residues. With 4 bases clipped from V and 3 bases from J, the junction kept 3 bases outside the gene matches. Germline V lookup: CDR1 MGHRA, CDR2 YSYEKL. The DNA for the CDR3 is TGCGCCAGCAGCCTACAGGGGGCAGCTAATGAAAAACTGTTTTTT. Protein: CASSLQGAANEKLFF.

This clonotype occurred many times. This chain joins TRBV29-1 and TRBJ2-2, with D possibly called TRBD1 or TRBD2 (5 bases each). The germline gives CDR1 SQVTM, CDR2 ANQGSEA. Trimming removed 0 bases from V and 2 bases from J, with 13 bases in between. CDR3 length: 16 amino acids. The CDR3: CSVEDWRGVNTGELFF. The CDR3 coding sequence is TGCAGCGTTGAAGATTGGAGAGGGGTAAACACCGGGGAGCTGTTTTTT.

The V and J genes are TRBV2 and TRBJ2-2; 9 nucleotides line up with TRBD1. The CDR3 spans 15 residues. The germline CDR1 and CDR2 sequences are SNHLY and FYNNEI. Trimming cost V 4 bases and J 4 bases; bases outside gene matches: 4. CDR3 in amino acids: CASSGGTGSTGELFF. The CDR3 DNA sequence: TGTGCCAGCAGTGGCGGGACAGGGAGCACCGGGGAGCTGTTTTTT.

This clonotype occurred a few times. CDR3 protein: CASSLQEYTEAFF. The CDR3 bases are TGTGCCAGCAGCTTGCAGGAATACACTGAAGCTTTCTTT. The V call is TRBV5-6, the J call TRBJ1-1; D is ambiguous. There are 13 residues in the CDR3. Per germline, CDR1 SGHDT and CDR2 YYEEEE. Trimming pared 1 base from V and 3 bases from J, leaving 7 bases between. The whole variable domain, remainder taken from reference TRBV5-6 and TRBJ1-1, is DAGVTQSPTHLIKTRGQQVTLRCSPKSGHDTVSWYQQALGQGPQFIFQYYEEEERQRGNFPDRFSGHQFPNYSSELNVNALLLGDSALYLCASSLQEYTEAFFGQGTRLTVV.

This clonotype is deemed medium-sized. The J gene is TRBJ2-7, the V gene TRBV7-9; TRBD2 is a possible D gene (6 bases). The V end was cut by 1 base, the J end by 1 base, with 11 bases between. The CDR3 contains 15 residues. Germline CDR1 SEHNR, CDR2 FQNEAQ (reference sequence). The CDR3 region has the DNA TGTGCCAGCAGCTTAGGGAGGGTTCCATCCTACGAGCAGTACTTC. Its protein is CASSLGRVPSYEQYF.

The table lists this clonotype with a few counts. The CDR3 loop reads CSAARTGQETQYF. The CDR3 region has the DNA TGCAGCGCCGCACGGACAGGTCAAGAGACCCAGTACTTC. The chain uses TRBV29-1 and TRBJ2-5; 7 bases align to TRBD1. The CDR3 has 13 residues. Trimming at V came to 7 bases and at J to 2 bases, leaving 7 bases not matched to a gene. From germline, CDR1 is SQVTM and CDR2 ANQGSEA.